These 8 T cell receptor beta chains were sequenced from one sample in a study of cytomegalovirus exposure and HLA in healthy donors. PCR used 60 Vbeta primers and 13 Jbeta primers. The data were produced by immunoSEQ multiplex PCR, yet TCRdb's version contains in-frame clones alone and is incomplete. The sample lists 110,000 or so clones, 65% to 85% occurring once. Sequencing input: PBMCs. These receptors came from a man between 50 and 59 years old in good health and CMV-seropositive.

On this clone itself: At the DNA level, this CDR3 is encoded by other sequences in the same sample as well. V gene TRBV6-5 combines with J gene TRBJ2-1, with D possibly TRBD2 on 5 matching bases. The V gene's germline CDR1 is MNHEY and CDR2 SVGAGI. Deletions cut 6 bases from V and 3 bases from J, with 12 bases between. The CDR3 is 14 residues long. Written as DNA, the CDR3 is TGTGCCAGCAGAGGCCTCGGGGACTACAATGAGCAGTTCTTC. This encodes CASRGLGDYNEQFF.

CDR3 in amino acids: CASSRIGQGTSLNTEAFF. CDR3 nucleotide sequence: TGTGCCAGCTCACGAATAGGCCAGGGAACTTCCTTAAACACTGAAGCTTTCTTT. V and J are TRBV18 and TRBJ1-1; a weak D match, TRBD1 (5 bases). Germline V gene lookup returns CDR1 KGHSH and CDR2 LQKENI. The CDR3 consists of 18 residues. Deletions cut 4 bases from V and 2 bases from J, with 23 bases between.

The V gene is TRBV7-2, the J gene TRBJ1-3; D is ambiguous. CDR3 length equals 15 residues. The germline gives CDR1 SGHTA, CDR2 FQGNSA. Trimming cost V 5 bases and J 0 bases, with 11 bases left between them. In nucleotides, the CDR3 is TGTGCCAGCAGCACGACGACACTCTCTGGAAACACCATATATTTT. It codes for CASSTTTLSGNTIYF. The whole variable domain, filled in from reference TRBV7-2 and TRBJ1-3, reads GAGVSQSPSNKVTEKGKDVELRCDPISGHTALYWYRQSLGQGLEFLIYFQGNSAPDKSGLPSDRFSAERTGGSVSTLTIQRTQQEDSAVYLCASSTTTLSGNTIYFGEGSWLTVV.

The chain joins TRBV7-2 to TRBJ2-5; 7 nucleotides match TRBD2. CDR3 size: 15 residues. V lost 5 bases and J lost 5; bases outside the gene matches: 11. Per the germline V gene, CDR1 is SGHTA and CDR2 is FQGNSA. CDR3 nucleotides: TGTGCCAGCAGCCCGGGAGGCAGGGACCCTGAGACCCAGTACTTC. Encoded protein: CASSPGGRDPETQYF.

As DNA, the CDR3 is TGTGCCAGCACCCGGACAGAGAGCTCCTACGAGCAGTACTTC. It specifies CASTRTESSYEQYF. The chain uses TRBV6-1 and TRBJ2-5; maybe TRBD1 (6 bases). With the DNA end fitting TRBJ2-7 better, the J assignment may be wrong. From germline, CDR1 is MNHNS and CDR2 SASEGT. The CDR3 loop spans 14 amino acids.

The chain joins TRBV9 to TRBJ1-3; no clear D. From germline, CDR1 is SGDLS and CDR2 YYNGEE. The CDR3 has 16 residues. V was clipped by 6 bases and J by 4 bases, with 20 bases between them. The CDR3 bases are TGTGCCAGCATCCCGTTAGCCTACGGCGGCGGAAACACCATATATTTT. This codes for CASIPLAYGGGNTIYF.

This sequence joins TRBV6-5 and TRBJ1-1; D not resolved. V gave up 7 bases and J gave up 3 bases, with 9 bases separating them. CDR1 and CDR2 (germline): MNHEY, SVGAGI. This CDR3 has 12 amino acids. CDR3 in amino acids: CASKRGYTEAFF. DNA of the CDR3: TGTGCCAGCAAAAGAGGGTACACTGAAGCTTTCTTT.

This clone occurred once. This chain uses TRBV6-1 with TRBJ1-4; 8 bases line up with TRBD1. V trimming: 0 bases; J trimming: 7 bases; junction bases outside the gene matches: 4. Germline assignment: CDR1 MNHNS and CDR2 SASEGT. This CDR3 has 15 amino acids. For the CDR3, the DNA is TGTGCCAGCAGTGAAGCCGGGACAGGCCGTGAAAAACTGTTTTTT. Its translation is CASSEAGTGREKLFF.